Listed below are T cell receptor beta chains from one sample, sequenced in a study of response to subunit inactivated influenza vaccine. TCRdb processed the RT-PCR reads anew with MiXCR; each CDR3 protein has one entry. The sample consists of over 800,000 distinct CDR3 sequences, approximately 22% of them appearing once. Sequencing used PBMCs from blood, obtained less than 6 days after vaccination. These receptors came from a man over 45 who received an inactivated influenza vaccine. The CDR3 runs from the conserved cysteine through the conserved F or W. The order of the fields is clone size, D gene, J gene, V gene, CDR3 protein, CDR3 DNA. D genes are given only for firm matches. Some rows have no size entry. The others give once, few or many, or a class for an expanded clone.

-	TRBD1	TRBJ1-6	TRBV28	CAGRGLGNSPPHF	TGTGCCGGCAGGGGGCTTGGTAATTCACCCCCCCACTTT
-	-	TRBJ2-7	TRBV11-2	CASSSADLYEQYF	TGTGCCAGCAGCTCCGCAGACCTTTACGAGCAGTACTTC
-	TRBD2	TRBJ2-3	TRBV3-1	CASSRTGTSSPDTQYF	TGTGCCAGCAGCCGTACAGGGACTAGCTCTCCAGATACGCAGTATTTT
-	-	TRBJ1-1	TRBV4-2	CASSQVTGENTEAFF	TGTGCCAGCAGCCAAGTGACCGGAGAGAACACTGAAGCTTTCTTT
-	-	TRBJ2-1	TRBV28	CASSTPGSGAGENEQFF	TGTGCCAGCAGTACCCCGGGGTCCGGGGCTGGTGAAAATGAGCAGTTCTTC
-	-	TRBJ2-7	TRBV7-2	CASSLVGKGYEQYF	TGTGCCAGCAGCTTAGTAGGCAAGGGCTACGAGCAGTACTTC
few	-	TRBJ2-1	TRBV12-3/TRBV12-4	CASRTADLGNEQFF	TGTGCCAGCAGGACTGCTGATTTGGGTAATGAGCAGTTCTTC
-	-	TRBJ1-1	TRBV12-3/TRBV12-4	CASRIRALIGAAFF	TGTGCCAGCAGAATCCGGGCTCTAATAGGGGCAGCTTTCTTT
-	TRBD1	TRBJ2-7	TRBV20-1	CSATRDRGGEQYF	TGCAGTGCTACCCGGGACAGGGGTGGCGAGCAGTACTTC
few	-	TRBJ1-2	TRBV29-1	CSVEGPYTF	TGCAGCGTTGAGGGGCCCTACACCTTC
few	-	TRBJ2-2	TRBV7-2	CASSLEALRGGELFF	TGTGCCAGCAGCTTAGAGGCCCTCCGGGGCGGGGAGCTGTTTTTT
few	-	TRBJ2-5	TRBV29-1	CSVEIGEETQYF	TGCAGCGTTGAAATAGGGGAAGAGACCCAGTACTTC
few	-	TRBJ2-4	TRBV12-3/TRBV12-4	CASSAGTVLAKNIQYF	TGTGCCAGCAGTGCGGGGACAGTTCTAGCCAAAAACATTCAGTACTTC
few	TRBD1	TRBJ2-6	TRBV11-2	CASSLGTGFSGANVLTF	TGTGCCAGCAGCTTAGGGACAGGCTTCTCTGGGGCCAACGTCCTGACTTTC
few	-	TRBJ2-1	TRBV7-9	CASSPPSTGLVVNEQFF	TGTGCCAGCAGCCCTCCTTCCACAGGGTTGGTTGTCAATGAGCAGTTCTTC
few	TRBD1	TRBJ1-1	TRBV7-8	CASSLGNRGRYLMWSEAFF	TGTGCCAGCAGCTTAGGAAACAGGGGGCGGTATCTGATGTGGTCTGAAGCTTTCTTT
-	-	TRBJ1-2	TRBV7-9	CASSSTDGPYGYTF	TGTGCCAGCAGCTCAACGGATGGGCCCTATGGCTACACCTTC
few	-	TRBJ1-3	TRBV15	CATSRGLGLYSGNTIYF	TGTGCCACCAGCAGGGGACTCGGCCTCTACTCTGGAAACACCATATATTTT
few	-	TRBJ2-3	TRBV20-1	CSARDLTEITDTQYF	TGCAGTGCTAGAGATCTGACGGAAATCACAGATACGCAGTATTTT
few	TRBD1	TRBJ2-7	TRBV5-1	CASSPDRGLPYEQYF	TGCGCCAGCAGCCCCGACAGGGGGCTCCCCTACGAGCAGTACTTC
few	TRBD1	TRBJ1-1	TRBV5-1	CASSPLGGGTWAFF	TGCGCCAGCAGCCCTCTAGGAGGGGGCACTTGGGCTTTCTTT
-	-	TRBJ1-3	TRBV4-2	CASSQDFTTSGNTIYF	TGTGCCAGCAGCCAAGATTTTACGACGTCTGGAAACACCATATATTTT
-	-	TRBJ2-3	TRBV4-1	CASSPQKDAIGIGSSSTDTQYF	TGCGCCAGCAGCCCGCAGAAAGATGCGATCGGGATAGGATCGTCTAGCACAGATACGCAGTATTTT
once	-	TRBJ2-7	TRBV12-3/TRBV12-4	CASRTQGNEQYF	TGTGCCAGCAGAACACAGGGAAACGAGCAGTACTTC
few	-	TRBJ2-1	TRBV5-6	CASSLSLAIYNEQFF	TGTGCCAGCAGCTTGTCACTAGCCATCTACAATGAGCAGTTCTTC
many	-	TRBJ1-2	TRBV29-1	CSVTGEVLYGYTF	TGCAGCGTCACCGGAGAAGTCCTCTATGGCTACACCTTC
many	-	TRBJ2-7	TRBV12-3/TRBV12-4	CASSLSLDSPYEQYF	TGTGCCAGCAGTTTATCTTTGGACTCACCATACGAGCAGTACTTC
few	-	TRBJ2-5	TRBV7-9	CASSLDTNQETQYF	TGTGCCAGCAGCTTAGACACGAACCAAGAGACCCAGTACTTC
-	TRBD1	TRBJ2-3	TRBV29-1	CSARGRQGVRLGTDTQYF	TGCAGCGCCCGCGGGCGACAGGGAGTGAGGTTAGGCACAGATACGCAGTATTTT
many	TRBD2	TRBJ2-3	TRBV20-1	CSARLAGTDTQYF	TGCAGTGCTAGACTAGCGGGAACAGATACGCAGTATTTT
few	TRBD1	TRBJ1-2	TRBV5-1	CASSWGGQGSDYGYTF	TGCGCCAGCAGCTGGGGGGGACAGGGGTCAGACTATGGCTACACCTTC
-	-	TRBJ1-3	TRBV7-9	CASSPRQSASGNTIYF	TGTGCCAGCAGCCCTAGACAGTCCGCCTCTGGAAACACCATATATTTT
few	TRBD1	TRBJ2-6	TRBV6-2/TRBV6-3	CASSPGQGGAGANVLTF	TGTGCCAGCAGCCCCGGACAGGGTGGGGCTGGGGCCAACGTCCTGACTTTC
many	TRBD1	TRBJ1-1	TRBV29-1	CSVRTGGSGTEAFF	TGCAGCGTCAGGACAGGGGGATCGGGGACTGAAGCTTTCTTT
few	-	TRBJ1-1	TRBV6-1	CASSPFDWGGRGGNTEAFF	TGTGCCAGCAGTCCTTTTGATTGGGGCGGTAGAGGAGGGAACACTGAAGCTTTCTTT
-	-	TRBJ2-5	TRBV7-2	CASTYRVSGQETQYF	TGTGCCAGCACCTATAGGGTTTCCGGTCAAGAGACCCAGTACTTC
-	-	TRBJ2-2	TRBV18	CASSVQEGNTGELFF	TGTGCCAGCTCGGTTCAAGAGGGGAACACCGGGGAGCTGTTTTTT
few	-	TRBJ2-1	TRBV12-3/TRBV12-4	CASRRISSYNEQFF	TGTGCCAGCAGAAGAATTAGCTCCTACAATGAGCAGTTCTTC
-	-	TRBJ2-3	TRBV20-1	CSAHRGATDTQYF	TGCAGTGCCCATCGGGGGGCAACAGATACGCAGTATTTT
-	-	TRBJ2-2	TRBV7-2	CASSLEVTELFF	TGTGCCAGCAGCTTAGAAGTGACAGAGCTGTTTTTT
-	TRBD2	TRBJ2-1	TRBV7-2	CASSLGSSGRRNEQFF	TGTGCCAGCAGCTTAGGATCTAGCGGAAGACGAAATGAGCAGTTCTTC
few	TRBD2	TRBJ2-1	TRBV4-1	CASSQPGGGPEQFF	TGCGCCAGCAGCCAACCGGGGGGTGGGCCGGAGCAGTTCTTC
many	-	TRBJ2-7	TRBV12-3/TRBV12-4	CASSLAPYEQYF	TGTGCCAGCAGCTTAGCCCCCTACGAGCAGTACTTC
few	-	TRBJ2-1	TRBV5-1	CASSLPREPATGTSSYNEQFF	TGCGCCAGCAGCTTGCCTCGGGAGCCCGCGACAGGTACTAGCTCCTACAATGAGCAGTTCTTC
few	TRBD1	TRBJ2-3	TRBV20-1	CSAPGQGIADTQYF	TGCAGTGCCCCCGGACAGGGAATTGCAGATACGCAGTATTTT
few	-	TRBJ2-5	TRBV12-3/TRBV12-4	CASSLWPRGVRETQYF	TGTGCCAGCAGTTTATGGCCCAGGGGGGTGCGCGAGACCCAGTACTTC
few	-	TRBJ2-5	TRBV12-3/TRBV12-4	CASSLGFLGQETQYF	TGTGCCAGCAGTTTAGGGTTTTTGGGTCAAGAGACCCAGTACTTC
-	-	TRBJ2-3	TRBV6-1	CASLGTLSTDTQYF	TGTGCCAGTCTAGGGACCTTGAGCACAGATACGCAGTATTTT
-	-	TRBJ1-2	TRBV9	CASSAQGGNPRYGYTF	TGTGCCAGCAGCGCCCAAGGGGGGAACCCTAGGTATGGCTACACCTTC
-	-	TRBJ2-3	TRBV7-8	CASSLGLAGPGTDTQYF	TGTGCCAGCAGCTTAGGCCTTGCGGGACCTGGGACAGATACGCAGTATTTT
few	-	TRBJ2-2	TRBV12-3/TRBV12-4	CASSLSATTGELFF	TGTGCCAGCAGTTTGTCAGCCACCACCGGGGAGCTGTTTTTT
few	TRBD1	TRBJ2-7	TRBV12-3/TRBV12-4	CASSHQDRGLTMDEQYF	TGTGCCAGCAGCCACCAGGACAGGGGGCTTACGATGGACGAGCAGTACTTC
-	TRBD2	TRBJ2-2	TRBV11-1	CASREAGVGGELFF	TGTGCCAGCCGGGAAGCGGGAGTTGGCGGGGAGCTGTTTTTT
-	-	TRBJ2-3	TRBV7-9	CASSIRADTQYF	TGTGCCAGCAGCATAAGAGCAGATACGCAGTATTTT